Relative to its sample, the clone carrying this T cell receptor (beta chain) is large. In the authors' workflow: Reference gene primers were amplified, and this amplification served to estimate nucleated cell counts. Generated by immunoSEQ multiplex PCR, the TCRdb table keeps only in-frame clones and is missing some. V and J calls and clone size are given by that table; D and trimming were obtained from the DNA. Among about 74,000 clones listed, about 90% were seen once. Trimming removed 0 bases from V and 6 bases from J, with 12 bases in between. Germline loops: CDR1 SGHNT, CDR2 YENEEA. This CDR3 region has 15 residues. The data were taken from a study of blood T cell repertoires in COVID-19. About the study: Sites across the United States, Italy and Spain contributed samples from acute and convalescent COVID-19.

The source is a woman aged 45 to 65 in a cohort sampled during active COVID-19. This chain uses TRBV11-3 with TRBJ2-1; D is ambiguous. The sequencing input was peripheral blood. CDR3 amino acids: CASSLDGLDRNEQFF. DNA for the CDR3: TGTGCCAGCAGCTTAGACGGCCTAGACCGCAATGAGCAGTTCTTC.